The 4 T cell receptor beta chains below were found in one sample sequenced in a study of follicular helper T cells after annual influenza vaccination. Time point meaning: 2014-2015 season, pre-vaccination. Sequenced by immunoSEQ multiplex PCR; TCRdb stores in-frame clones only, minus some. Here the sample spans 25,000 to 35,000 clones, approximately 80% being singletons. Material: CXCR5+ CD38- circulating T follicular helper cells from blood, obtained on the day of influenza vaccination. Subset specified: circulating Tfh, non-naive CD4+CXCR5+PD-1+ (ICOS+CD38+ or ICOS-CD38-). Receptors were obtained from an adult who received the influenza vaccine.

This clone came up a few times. CDR3 in amino acids: CASSNWDSNTEAFF. The DNA of the CDR3 is TGTGCCAGCAGCAACTGGGACAGCAACACTGAAGCTTTCTTT. The chain uses TRBV5-8 and TRBJ1-1, with TRBD1 matching over 7 bases. The junction had 5 bases not matched to a gene; V was cut back by 4 bases and J by 2 bases. CDR1 is SGHTS and CDR2 is YDEGEE in the germline V gene. The CDR3 loop spans 14 amino acids.

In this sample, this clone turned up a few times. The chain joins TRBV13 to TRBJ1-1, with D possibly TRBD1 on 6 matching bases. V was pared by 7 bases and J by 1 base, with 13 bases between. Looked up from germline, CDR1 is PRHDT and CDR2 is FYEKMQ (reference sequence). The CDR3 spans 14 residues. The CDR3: CASTIEGENTEAFF. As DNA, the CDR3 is TGTGCCAGCACCATAGAGGGGGAGAACACTGAAGCTTTCTTT.

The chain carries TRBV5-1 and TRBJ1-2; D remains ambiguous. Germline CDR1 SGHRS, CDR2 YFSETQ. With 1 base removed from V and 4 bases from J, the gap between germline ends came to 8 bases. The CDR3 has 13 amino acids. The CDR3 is CASSLTVSYGYTF. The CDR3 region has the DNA TGCGCCAGCAGCTTGACTGTATCCTATGGCTACACCTTC.

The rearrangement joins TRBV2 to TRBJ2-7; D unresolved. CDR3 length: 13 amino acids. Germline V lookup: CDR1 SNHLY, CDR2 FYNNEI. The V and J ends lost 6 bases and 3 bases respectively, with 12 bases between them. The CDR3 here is CASSVRVIYEQYF. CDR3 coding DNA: TGTGCCAGCAGCGTCCGGGTCATCTACGAGCAGTACTTC.